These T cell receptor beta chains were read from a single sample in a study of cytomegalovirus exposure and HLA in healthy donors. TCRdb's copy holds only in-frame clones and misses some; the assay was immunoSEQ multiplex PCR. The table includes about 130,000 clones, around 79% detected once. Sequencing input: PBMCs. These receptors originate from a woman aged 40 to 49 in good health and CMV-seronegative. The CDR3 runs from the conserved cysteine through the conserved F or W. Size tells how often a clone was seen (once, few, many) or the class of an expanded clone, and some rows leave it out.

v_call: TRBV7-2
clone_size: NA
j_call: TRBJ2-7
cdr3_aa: CASSLKYNYEQYF

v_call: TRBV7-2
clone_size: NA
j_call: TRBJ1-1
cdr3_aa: CASSLGGTGYGNTEAFF

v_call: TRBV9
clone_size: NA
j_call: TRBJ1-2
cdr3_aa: CASGGYTF

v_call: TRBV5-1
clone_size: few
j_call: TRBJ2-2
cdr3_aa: CASRHGRGAPDTGELFF

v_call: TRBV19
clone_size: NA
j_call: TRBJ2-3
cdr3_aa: CASSSRLAGVTDTQYF

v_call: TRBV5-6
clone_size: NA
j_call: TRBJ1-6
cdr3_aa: CASSPWAVNSPLHF

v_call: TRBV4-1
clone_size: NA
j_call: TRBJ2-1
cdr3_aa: CASSQDWTGGAREQFF

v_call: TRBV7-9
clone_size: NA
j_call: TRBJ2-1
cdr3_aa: CASSPIRSSSYNEQFF

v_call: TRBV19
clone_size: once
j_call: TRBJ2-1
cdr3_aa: CASIGIAGSSYNEQFF

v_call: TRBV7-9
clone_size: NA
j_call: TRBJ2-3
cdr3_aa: CASSLSGTSTDTQYF

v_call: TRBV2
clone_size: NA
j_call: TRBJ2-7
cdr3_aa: CASSSRDREYF

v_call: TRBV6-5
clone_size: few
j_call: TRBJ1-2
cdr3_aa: CASSSDRDYGYTF

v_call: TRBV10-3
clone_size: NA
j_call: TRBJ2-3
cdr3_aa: CAISEEGVGTDTQYF

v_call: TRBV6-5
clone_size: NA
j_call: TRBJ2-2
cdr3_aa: CASSYPRGGYTGELFF

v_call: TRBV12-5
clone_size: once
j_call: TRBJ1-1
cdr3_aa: CASGLERQSSNTEAFF

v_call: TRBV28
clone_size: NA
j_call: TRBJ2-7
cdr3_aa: CASGSARIYEQYF

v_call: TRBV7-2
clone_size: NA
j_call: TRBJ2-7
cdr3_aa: CASSFFVSSSSEQYF

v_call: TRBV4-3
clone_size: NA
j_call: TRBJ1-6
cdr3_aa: CASRKGGFDNSPLHF

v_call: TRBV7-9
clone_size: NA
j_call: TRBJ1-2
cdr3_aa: CASSLLRRAPHGYTF

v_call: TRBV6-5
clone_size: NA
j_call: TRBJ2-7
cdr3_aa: CASARDRASYEQYF

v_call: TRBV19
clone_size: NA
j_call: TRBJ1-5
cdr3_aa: CASSTTGTGGWSNQPQHF

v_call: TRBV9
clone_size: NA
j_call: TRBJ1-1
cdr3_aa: CASSPMRENTEAFF

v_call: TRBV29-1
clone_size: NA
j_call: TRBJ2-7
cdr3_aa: CSVARDRGYYEQYF

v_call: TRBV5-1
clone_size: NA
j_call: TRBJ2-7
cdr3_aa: CASSNRQGAYEQYF